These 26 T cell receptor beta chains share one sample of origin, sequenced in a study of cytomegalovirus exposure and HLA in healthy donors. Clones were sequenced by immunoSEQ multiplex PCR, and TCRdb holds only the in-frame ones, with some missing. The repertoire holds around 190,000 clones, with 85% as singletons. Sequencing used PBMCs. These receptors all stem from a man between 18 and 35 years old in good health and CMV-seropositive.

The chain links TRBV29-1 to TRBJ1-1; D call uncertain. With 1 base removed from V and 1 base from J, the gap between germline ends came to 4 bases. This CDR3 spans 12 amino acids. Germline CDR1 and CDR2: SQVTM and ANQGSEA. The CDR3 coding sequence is TGCAGCGTTGAAGCCAGGAACACTGAAGCTTTCTTT. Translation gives CSVEARNTEAFF. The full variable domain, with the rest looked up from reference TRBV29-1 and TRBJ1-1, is SAVISQKPSRDICQRGTSLTIQCQVDSQVTMMFWYRQQPGQSLTLIATANQGSEATYESGFVIDKFPISRPNLTFSTLTVSNMSPEDSSIYLCSVEARNTEAFFGQGTRLTVV.

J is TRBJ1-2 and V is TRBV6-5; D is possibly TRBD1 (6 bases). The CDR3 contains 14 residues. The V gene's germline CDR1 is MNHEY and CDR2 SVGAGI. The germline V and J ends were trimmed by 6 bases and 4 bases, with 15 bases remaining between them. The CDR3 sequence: CASRPWGQIYGYTF. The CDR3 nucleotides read TGTGCCAGCAGGCCCTGGGGGCAAATCTATGGCTACACCTTC.

This CDR3 reads CASSQAQQGAYEQYF. In DNA, the CDR3 is TGTGCCAGCAGCCAAGCGCAACAGGGGGCCTACGAGCAGTACTTC. The genes are TRBV4-2 and TRBJ2-7; 8 bases map to TRBD1. The CDR3 totals 15 residues. V shed 1 base, J shed 2 bases, and the junction held 4 bases outside the gene matches. Germline CDR1 LGHNA, CDR2 YNFKEQ.

The CDR3 sequence is CATSKQGARDEQFF. The CDR3 coding sequence is TGTGCCACTAGTAAACAGGGGGCGCGGGATGAGCAGTTCTTC. The chain carries TRBV27 and TRBJ2-1, with TRBD1 matching over 9 bases. V lost 10 bases and J lost 8; bases outside the gene matches: 12. Germline V gene sequence: CDR1 MNHEY, CDR2 SMNVEV (reference sequence). The CDR3 contains 14 residues.

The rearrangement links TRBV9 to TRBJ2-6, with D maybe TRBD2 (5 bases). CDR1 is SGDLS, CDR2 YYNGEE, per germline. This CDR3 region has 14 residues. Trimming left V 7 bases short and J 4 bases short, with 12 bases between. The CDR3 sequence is CASSSPGGANVLTF. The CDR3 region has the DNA TGTGCCAGCTCCTCCCCGGGGGGGGCCAACGTCCTGACTTTC. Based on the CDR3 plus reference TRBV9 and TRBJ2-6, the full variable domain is DSGVTQTPKHLITATGQRVTLRCSPRSGDLSVYWYQQSLDQGLQFLIQYYNGEERAKGNILERFSAQQFPDLHSELNLSSLELGDSALYFCASSSPGGANVLTFGAGSRLTVL.

CDR3 residues: CASRLRSAGGSYEQYF. The CDR3 DNA sequence: TGTGCCAGCAGATTACGGTCGGCGGGAGGGTCCTACGAGCAGTACTTC. The chain recombines TRBV5-5 with TRBJ2-7, with 9 bases fitting TRBD2. V trimming: 5 bases; J trimming: 1 base; junction bases outside the gene matches: 10. The CDR3 runs to 16 residues. CDR1 and CDR2 (germline): SGHKS, YYEKEE (reference sequence).

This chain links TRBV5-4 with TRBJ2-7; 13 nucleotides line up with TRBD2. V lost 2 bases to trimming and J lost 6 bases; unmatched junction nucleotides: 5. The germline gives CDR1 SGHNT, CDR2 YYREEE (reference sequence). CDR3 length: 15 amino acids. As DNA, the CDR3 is TGTGCCAGCAGCTTTAGGACTAGCGGGAGTCCCGAGCAGTACTTC. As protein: CASSFRTSGSPEQYF.

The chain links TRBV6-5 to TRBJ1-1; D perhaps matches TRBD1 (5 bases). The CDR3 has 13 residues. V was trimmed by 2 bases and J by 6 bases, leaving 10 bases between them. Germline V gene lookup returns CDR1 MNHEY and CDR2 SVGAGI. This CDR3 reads CASSYSTGPEAFF. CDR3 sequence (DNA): TGTGCCAGCAGTTACAGTACAGGACCTGAAGCTTTCTTT.

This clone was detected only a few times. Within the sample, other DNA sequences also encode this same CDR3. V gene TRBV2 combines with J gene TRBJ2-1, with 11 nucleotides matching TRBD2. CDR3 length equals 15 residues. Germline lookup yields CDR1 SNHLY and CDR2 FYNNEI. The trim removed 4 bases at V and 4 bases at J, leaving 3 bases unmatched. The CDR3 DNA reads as TGTGCCAGCAGTGCTAGCGGGGGGTTGTACAATGAGCAGTTCTTC. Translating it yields CASSASGGLYNEQFF. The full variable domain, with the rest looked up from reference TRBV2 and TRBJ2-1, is EPEVTQTPSHQVTQMGQEVILRCVPISNHLYFYWYRQILGQKVEFLVSFYNNEISEKSEIFDDQFSVERPDGSNFTLKIRSTKLEDSAMYFCASSASGGLYNEQFFGPGTRLTVL.

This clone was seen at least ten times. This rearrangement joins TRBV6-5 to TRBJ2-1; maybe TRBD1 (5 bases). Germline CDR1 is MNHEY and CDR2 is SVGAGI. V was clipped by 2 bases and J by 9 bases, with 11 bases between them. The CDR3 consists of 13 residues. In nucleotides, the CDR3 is TGTGCCAGCAGTTACAGGGGTTGGGGTGAGCAGTTCTTC. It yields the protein CASSYRGWGEQFF.

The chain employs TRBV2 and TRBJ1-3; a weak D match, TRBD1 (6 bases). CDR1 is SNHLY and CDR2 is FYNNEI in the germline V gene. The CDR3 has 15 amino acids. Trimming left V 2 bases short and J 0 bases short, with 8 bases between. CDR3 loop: CASSETGTSGNTIYF. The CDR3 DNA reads TGTGCCAGCAGTGAAACAGGGACCTCTGGAAACACCATATATTTT.

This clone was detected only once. CDR3 region: CSVEDGRGDEQYF. In DNA form, the CDR3 reads TGCAGCGTTGAAGATGGCAGGGGGGACGAGCAGTACTTC. V is TRBV29-1 and J is TRBJ2-7; possibly TRBD1 for D (7 bases). Germline CDR1 SQVTM, CDR2 ANQGSEA. The V end lost 0 bases, the J end lost 5 bases, and 11 bases lay between the germline ends. The CDR3 is made up of 13 amino acids.

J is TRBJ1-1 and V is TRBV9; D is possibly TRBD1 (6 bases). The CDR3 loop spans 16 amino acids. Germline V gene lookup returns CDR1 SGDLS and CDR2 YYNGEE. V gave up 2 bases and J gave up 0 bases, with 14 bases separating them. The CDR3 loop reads CASSVSGDLMNTEAFF. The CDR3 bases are TGTGCCAGCAGCGTTTCAGGGGACCTTATGAACACTGAAGCTTTCTTT. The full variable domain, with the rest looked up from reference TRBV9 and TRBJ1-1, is DSGVTQTPKHLITATGQRVTLRCSPRSGDLSVYWYQQSLDQGLQFLIQYYNGEERAKGNILERFSAQQFPDLHSELNLSSLELGDSALYFCASSVSGDLMNTEAFFGQGTRLTVV.

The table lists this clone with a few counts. CDR3 in amino acids: CASSLDGQGEEAFF. As DNA, the CDR3 is TGTGCCAGCAGCTTAGACGGACAGGGGGAAGAAGCTTTCTTT. The rearrangement joins TRBV7-9 to TRBJ1-1, with 10 bases lining up with TRBD1. CDR1 is SEHNR, CDR2 FQNEAQ, per germline (reference sequence). CDR3 length: 14 residues. V lost 1 base to trimming and J lost 8 bases; unmatched junction nucleotides: 4.

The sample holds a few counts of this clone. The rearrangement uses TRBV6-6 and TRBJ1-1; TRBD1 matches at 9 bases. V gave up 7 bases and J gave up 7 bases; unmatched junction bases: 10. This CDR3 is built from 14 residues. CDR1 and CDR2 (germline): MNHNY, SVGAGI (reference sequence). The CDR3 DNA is TGTGCCAGCACTATCCCGGGACAGGGACTTGAAGCTTTCTTT. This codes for CASTIPGQGLEAFF.

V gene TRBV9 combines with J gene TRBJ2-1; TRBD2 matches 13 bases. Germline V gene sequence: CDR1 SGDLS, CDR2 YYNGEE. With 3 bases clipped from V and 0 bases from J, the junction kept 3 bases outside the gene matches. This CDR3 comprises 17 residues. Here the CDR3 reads CASSELAGGGSYNEQFF. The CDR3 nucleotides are TGTGCCAGCAGCGAACTAGCGGGAGGGGGCTCCTACAATGAGCAGTTCTTC.

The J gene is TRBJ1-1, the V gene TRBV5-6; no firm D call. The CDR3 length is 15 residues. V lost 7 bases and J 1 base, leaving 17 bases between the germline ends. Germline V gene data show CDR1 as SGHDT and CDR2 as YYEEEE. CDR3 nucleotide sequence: TGTGCCAGCTATCTAGGGAGCCAAGGGAACACTGAAGCTTTCTTT. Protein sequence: CASYLGSQGNTEAFF.

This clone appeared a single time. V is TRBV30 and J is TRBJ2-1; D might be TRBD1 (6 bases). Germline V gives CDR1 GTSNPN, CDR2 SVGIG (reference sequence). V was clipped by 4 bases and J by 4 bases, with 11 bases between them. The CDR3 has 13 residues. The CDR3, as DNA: TGTGCCTGGACAGGGGAGAATTACAATGAGCAGTTCTTC. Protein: CAWTGENYNEQFF.

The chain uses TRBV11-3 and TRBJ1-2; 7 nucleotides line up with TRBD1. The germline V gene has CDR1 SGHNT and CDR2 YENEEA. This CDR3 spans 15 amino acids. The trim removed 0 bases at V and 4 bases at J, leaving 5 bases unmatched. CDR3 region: CASSLDWGTAYGYTF. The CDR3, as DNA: TGTGCCAGCAGCTTAGACTGGGGGACAGCCTATGGCTACACCTTC.

The CDR3 DNA is TGTGCCAGCTCACCACAACCTACAGGGACCACTGAAGCTTTCTTT. This encodes CASSPQPTGTTEAFF. The chain links TRBV18 to TRBJ1-1, with a weak D call TRBD1 (6 bases). The CDR3 spans 15 residues. Per the germline V gene, CDR1 is KGHSH and CDR2 is LQKENI. Deletions cut 1 base from V and 4 bases from J, with 13 bases between.

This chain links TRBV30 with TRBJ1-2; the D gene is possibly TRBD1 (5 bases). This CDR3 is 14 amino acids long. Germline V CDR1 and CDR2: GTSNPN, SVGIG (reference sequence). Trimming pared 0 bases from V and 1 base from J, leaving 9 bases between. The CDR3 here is CAWSVQVHNYGYTF. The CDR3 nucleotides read TGTGCCTGGAGTGTACAGGTTCATAACTATGGCTACACCTTC.

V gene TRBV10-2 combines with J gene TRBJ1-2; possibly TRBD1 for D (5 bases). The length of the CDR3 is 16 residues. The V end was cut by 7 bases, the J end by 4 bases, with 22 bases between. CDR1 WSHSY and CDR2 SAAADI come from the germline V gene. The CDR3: CASNWGLRQNRYGYTF. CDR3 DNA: TGCGCCAGCAACTGGGGCCTACGACAGAATCGCTATGGCTACACCTTC.

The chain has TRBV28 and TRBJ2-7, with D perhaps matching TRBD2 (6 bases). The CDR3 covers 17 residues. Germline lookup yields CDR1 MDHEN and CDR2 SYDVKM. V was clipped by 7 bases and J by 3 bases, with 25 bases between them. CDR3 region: CASTNGGVNGGIYEQYF. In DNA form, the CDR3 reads TGTGCCAGCACAAACGGCGGGGTAAACGGGGGTATCTACGAGCAGTACTTC.

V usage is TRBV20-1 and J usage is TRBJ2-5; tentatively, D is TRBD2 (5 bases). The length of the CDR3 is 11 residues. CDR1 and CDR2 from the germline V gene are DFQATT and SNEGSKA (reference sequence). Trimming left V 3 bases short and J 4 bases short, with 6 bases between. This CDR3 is CSASAGETQYF. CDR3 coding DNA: TGCAGTGCTAGCGCGGGAGAGACCCAGTACTTC.

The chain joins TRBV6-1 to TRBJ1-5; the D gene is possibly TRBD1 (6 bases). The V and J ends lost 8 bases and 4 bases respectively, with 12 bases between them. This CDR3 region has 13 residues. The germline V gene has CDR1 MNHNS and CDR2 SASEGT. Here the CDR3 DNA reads TGTGCCAGCGGATCCCAGGGGAATCAGCCCCAGCATTTT. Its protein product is CASGSQGNQPQHF.

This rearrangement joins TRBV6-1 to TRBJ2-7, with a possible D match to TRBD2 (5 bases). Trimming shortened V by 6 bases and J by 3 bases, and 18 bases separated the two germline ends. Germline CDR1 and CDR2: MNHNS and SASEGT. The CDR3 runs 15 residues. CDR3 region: CASRGRGLAVYEQYF. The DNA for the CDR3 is TGTGCCAGCAGGGGAAGAGGGCTAGCCGTCTACGAGCAGTACTTC.